The rows below give T cell receptor beta chains drawn from one sample of a study of radiotherapy plus CTLA-4 blockade in lung cancer. The protocol was immunoSEQ multiplex PCR, while the TCRdb copy is restricted to in-frame clones and leaves out a portion. The data contain roughly 90,000 clones, 60% to 80% of them seen just once; the ten biggest clones take up over 12%. The sample in question was peripheral blood, obtained from a patient treated with radiotherapy plus ipilimumab. The receptor set was obtained from a human donor with non-small cell lung cancer that progressed on radiotherapy plus ipilimumab. The CDR3 runs from the conserved cysteine through the conserved F or W. D genes are given only for firm matches. Clone size is shown for a subset of rows, as once, few, many or a class of expanded clone.

>TRBJ2-7|NA|TRBV7-8|TRBD2
TGTGCCAGCAGCCCCTCTAGCGGGAGATCCGGGTACGAGCAGTACTTC
CASSPSSGRSGYEQYF
>TRBJ1-5|NA|TRBV5-1|NA
TGCGCCAGCAGCTCCTCAGGGGAAGGTCAGCCCCAGCATTTT
CASSSSGEGQPQHF
>TRBJ2-6|NA|TRBV10-3|NA
TGTGCCATCGCGCTAACTGGGGCCAACGTCCTGACTTTC
CAIALTGANVLTF
>TRBJ2-6|NA|TRBV5-1|TRBD2
TGCGCCAGCAGCAGGGAGCGGGGCACTGGGGCCAACGTCCTGACTTTC
CASSRERGTGANVLTF
>TRBJ2-1|NA|TRBV18|NA
TGTGCCAGCTCACCAATACAGGGAAATGAGCAGTTCTTC
CASSPIQGNEQFF
>TRBJ1-1|NA|TRBV13|NA
TGTGCCAGCAGCTTTGGGAACACTGAAGCTTTCTTT
CASSFGNTEAFF
>TRBJ1-3|NA|TRBV15|TRBD1
TGTGCCACCAGCAGCGACAGGGGGGGTTCTGGAAACACCATATATTTT
CATSSDRGGSGNTIYF
>TRBJ1-6|NA|TRBV6-1|NA
TGTGCCAGCAAGATTGACGGCTATAATTCACCCCTCCACTTT
CASKIDGYNSPLHF
>TRBJ2-1|many|TRBV2|TRBD1
TGTGCCAGCAGTGAACCTCCCACAGGGGTTGAGCAGTTCTTC
CASSEPPTGVEQFF
>TRBJ2-1|NA|TRBV4-2|NA
TGTGCCAGCAGCCAAGGCGCCGGCGGAAACTACAATGAGCAGTTCTTC
CASSQGAGGNYNEQFF
>TRBJ2-1|NA|TRBV6-1|TRBD2
TGTGCCAGCAGTTTAGCGGGAGGCTACAATGAGCAGTTCTTC
CASSLAGGYNEQFF
>TRBJ2-7|once|TRBV28|NA
TGTGCCAGCAGTGACCTACTAGACCACACCGAGCAGTACTTC
CASSDLLDHTEQYF
>TRBJ2-7|few|TRBV7-2|NA
TGTGCCAGCAGCTCCACCCCGGGTTTCGAGCAGTACTTC
CASSSTPGFEQYF
>TRBJ2-5|few|TRBV2|TRBD1
TGTGCCAGTATCTTACAGGGGCTAGGAGAGACCCAGTACTTC
CASILQGLGETQYF
>TRBJ2-7|many|TRBV7-9|NA
TGTGCCAGCAGCTCCATCTCGGGACACTATAGCTCCTACGAGCAGTACTTC
CASSSISGHYSSYEQYF
>TRBJ2-7|once|TRBV6-5|TRBD2
TGTGCCAGCAGGCGTACTAGCGGGGAAGGGCAGTACTTC
CASRRTSGEGQYF
>TRBJ2-1|NA|TRBV10-1|NA
TGCGCCAGCAGTGATTACGGAGGGAGCTCCTACAATGAGCAGTTCTTC
CASSDYGGSSYNEQFF
>TRBJ2-1|many|TRBV6-5|NA
TGTGCCAGCAGTTACGGGGGCTACAATGAGCAGTTCTTC
CASSYGGYNEQFF
>TRBJ2-7|NA|TRBV10-3|NA
TGTGCCATCAGCCCTACACCCCCCGGCTCCTACGAGCAGTACTTC
CAISPTPPGSYEQYF
>TRBJ1-5|NA|TRBV27|NA
TGTGCCAGCAGTTTACGACCCAGAAATCAGCCCCAGCATTTT
CASSLRPRNQPQHF
>TRBJ2-1|NA|TRBV5-8|NA
TGTGCCAGCAGCTTGGAAGGGAATGAGCAGTTCTTC
CASSLEGNEQFF